The entry that follows covers one TCR beta chain sequence. The sample is drawn from a study of shared clonotypes between healthy human individuals. The repertoire was sequenced with immunoSEQ multiplex PCR; TCRdb's copy has only in-frame clones and lacks some. Seen here are 950,000 to 1,300,000 clones, about 74% observed once, and the top ten hold nearly 1.5%. Germline-derived CDR1 and CDR2 are SGHTA and FQGTGA. V lost 0 bases to trimming and J lost 9 bases, with 9 bases between them. The CDR3 spans 13 residues. The clonotype was recovered from a man aged 18 to 30 in good health. Specimen: memory CD4+ T cells sorted from blood. Subset denoted: CD45RA-negative fraction. The V and J genes are TRBV7-3 and TRBJ1-5; D unclear. The CDR3: CASSLTAEGPQHF. The DNA of the CDR3 is TGTGCCAGCAGCTTAACGGCCGAAGGGCCCCAGCATTTT.